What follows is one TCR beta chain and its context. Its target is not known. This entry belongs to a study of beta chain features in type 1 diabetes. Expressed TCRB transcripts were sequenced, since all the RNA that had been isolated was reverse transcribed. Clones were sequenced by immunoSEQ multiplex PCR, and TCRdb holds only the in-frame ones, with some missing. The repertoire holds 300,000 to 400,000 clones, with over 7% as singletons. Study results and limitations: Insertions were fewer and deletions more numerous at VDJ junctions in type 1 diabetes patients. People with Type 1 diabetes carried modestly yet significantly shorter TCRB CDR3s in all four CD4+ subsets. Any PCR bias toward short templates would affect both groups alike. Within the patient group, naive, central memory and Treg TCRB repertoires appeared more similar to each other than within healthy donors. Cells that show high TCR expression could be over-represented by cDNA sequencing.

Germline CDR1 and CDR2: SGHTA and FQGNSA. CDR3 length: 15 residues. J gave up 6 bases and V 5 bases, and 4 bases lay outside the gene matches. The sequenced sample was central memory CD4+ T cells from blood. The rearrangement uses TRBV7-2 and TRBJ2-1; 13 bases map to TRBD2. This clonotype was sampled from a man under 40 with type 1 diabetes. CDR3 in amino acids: CASSLGLAGSNEQFF. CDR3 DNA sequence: TGTGCCAGCAGCCTGGGACTAGCGGGGAGCAATGAGCAGTTCTTC.